This TCR beta chain appears in the sequencing data of a study of blood T cells in healthy people across ages. The use of a sample-barcoded 5' primer and a J-beta primer mix characterized a second PCR of roughly 6 to 11 cycles. TCRdb re-analysed the 5' RACE reads in MiXCR, keeping a single row per CDR3 protein. There are around 940,000 distinct CDR3 sequences in the sample; roughly 51% occur only once, and roughly a fifth lies in the top ten. Sample: blood. This clonotype was obtained from a woman aged 55-75 years in good health.

The CDR3 loop reads CASSYSGIGYNEQFF. In DNA, the CDR3 is TGTGCCAGCAGTTATAGTGGGATCGGTTACAATGAGCAGTTCTTC. The chain links TRBV6-5 to TRBJ2-1; D is undetermined. This CDR3 has 15 residues. Germline lookup yields CDR1 MNHEY and CDR2 SVGAGI. The V end lost 3 bases, the J end lost 4 bases, and 13 bases lay between the germline ends.